The 5 T cell receptor beta chains in this list originate from one sample, sequenced in a study of CD8+ T cells in alopecia areata. Pooled cutaneous lymph node cells were sorted using CD4, CD8alpha, NKG2D, NKG2ACE and other markers. Extracted from the samples, RNA was reverse transcribed into cDNA to serve as the sequencing template. The method was immunoSEQ multiplex PCR; TCRdb's version includes in-frame clones alone and lacks a portion of them. The sample is made up of around 300,000 clones, none counted only once. Source material: CD4+ T cells sorted from a lymph node. The receptors here all came from a C3H/HeJ mouse with alopecia areata. Mouse MHC haplotype: H2-k.

This clone occurred a few times. The genes are named according to mouse. The read falls 4 residues short of the CDR3 end, and the missing part is taken from the germline J gene. This CDR3 is also generated by other DNA sequences in the sample. V usage is TRBV13-1 and J usage is TRBJ2-7; TRBD2 matches at 10 bases. V was pared by 1 base and J by 3 bases, with 4 bases of the junction left unmatched. Germline V gene lookup returns CDR1 NSHNY and CDR2 SYGAGN. This CDR3 is 15 amino acids long. The chain's CDR3 is CASSDPGLGVYEQYF. CDR3 DNA (partial): TGTGCCAGCAGTGATCCTGGACTGGGGGTCTAT.

Worth noting for this clone: The listed genes are named as in mouse. Sequencing ends 3 residues short of the CDR3 end; the germline J gene provides the rest. Other DNA sequences from this sample encode an identical CDR3 as well. The chain carries TRBV5 and TRBJ1-6; D call uncertain. TRBJ1-6 qualifies as an ORF whose function is uncertain. CDR3 length: 15 residues. The germline V and J ends were trimmed by 0 bases and 4 bases, with 7 bases remaining between them. Germline CDR1 is LGHNA and CDR2 is YNLKQL (reference sequence). The CDR3 bases that were read are TGTGCCAGCAGCCAAGATCAAGGGTATAATTCGCCC. Its translation: CASSQDQGYNSP. The entire CDR3 sequence reads CASSQDQGYNSPLYF.

Concerning this clone: Genes and germline are mouse. This sample also contains other DNA sequences that code for the same CDR3. The sequenced CDR3 bases are TGTGCCAGCAGCCCGACTGGGGGAAACACCGGG. Its translation is CASSPTGGNTG. The entire CDR3 reads CASSPTGGNTGQLYF. J is TRBJ2-2 and V is TRBV14, with 9 positions matching TRBD2. The read terminates 4 residues ahead of where the CDR3 ends, so the germline J gene completes it. The V gene's germline CDR1 is SGHDT and CDR2 FRDEAV. CDR3 length equals 15 residues. Losses at the gene ends were 5 bases for V and 1 base for J; bases not matched to a gene: 3.

On this clone: The listed genes are named as in mouse. The read finishes 4 residues shy of the CDR3 end, and the germline J gene is used to complete it. Other DNA sequences within the sample encode an identical CDR3. This chain joins TRBV1 and TRBJ1-2; 8 bases match TRBD1. Germline values: CDR1 NSQYPW, CDR2 LRSPGD (reference sequence). The CDR3 extends over 13 amino acids. CDR3 residues: CTCSAGQGSDYTF. The CDR3 DNA, read in part, is TGCACCTGCAGTGCCGGACAGGGAAGC. Supplemented by reference TRBV1 and TRBJ1-2, the full variable domain reads VTLLEQNPRWRLVPRGQAVNLRCILKNSQYPWMSWYQQDLQKQLQWLFTLRSPGDKEVKSLPGADYLATRVTDTELRLQVANMSQGRTLYCTCSAGQGSDYTFGSGTRLLVI.

This clone has a count of ten or more. Any gene name here is a mouse gene name. The read ends 4 residues early relative to the CDR3; the germline J gene fills the gap. This chain joins TRBV16 and TRBJ2-3, with 7 nucleotides matching TRBD1. J was trimmed by 0 bases and V by 2 bases; bases with no gene match: 5. CDR1 is SGHSA and CDR2 is FRNQAP in the germline V gene. The CDR3 covers 16 residues. The CDR3 is CASSLIRDSSAETLYF. The covered CDR3 bases are TGTGCAAGCAGCTTAATCCGGGACAGTAGTGCAGAA.